The source of this T cell receptor beta chain is a study of cytomegalovirus exposure and HLA in healthy donors. PCR employed 60 Vbeta and 13 Jbeta primers. Libraries were prepared by immunoSEQ multiplex PCR; TCRdb keeps only in-frame clonotypes and omits some of them. The sample holds 150,000 to 180,000 clones, 65% to 85% seen once. This CDR3 comprises 13 residues. V was shortened by 5 bases and J by 7 bases, with 14 bases between the two germline ends. The germline V gene encodes CDR1 MNHEY and CDR2 SMNVEV (reference sequence). The origin of this receptor is a woman between 35 and 50 years old in good health and CMV-seropositive. The rearrangement links TRBV27 to TRBJ2-5; weak D call: TRBD1 (5 bases). The sample taken for sequencing was PBMCs. The CDR3 DNA is TGTGCCAGCAGTCGCAGGGCTTGGGGGACCCAGTACTTC. It translates to CASSRRAWGTQYF.